Shown below are 11 T cell receptor beta chains from a single sample sequenced in a study of blood T cell repertoires in COVID-19. Profiled with immunoSEQ multiplex PCR; TCRdb holds only in-frame clones, not every one. The sample carries 70,000 to 80,000 clones, 75% to 90% recorded once. Material for sequencing was peripheral blood. The receptors shown here come from an elderly woman with active or convalescent COVID-19.

The rearrangement links TRBV5-4 to TRBJ1-2; D remains ambiguous. The CDR3 length is 11 residues. Germline V gene sequence: CDR1 SGHNT, CDR2 YYREEE (reference sequence). V was clipped by 4 bases and J by 8 bases, with 9 bases between them. The CDR3, as DNA: TGTGCCAGCAGCGCTTTGGGCGGCTACACCTTC. Residues: CASSALGGYTF.

The V and J genes are TRBV25-1 and TRBJ1-4; TRBD1 matches at 7 bases. The CDR3 extends over 18 amino acids. Germline V gives CDR1 MGHDK, CDR2 SYGVNS. With V trimmed by 3 bases and J by 0 bases, 10 bases remained unmatched. CDR3 coding DNA: TGTGCCAGCAGTGACAGGACAGGAACGCGGGCAACTAATGAAAAACTGTTTTTT. This sequence encodes CASSDRTGTRATNEKLFF.

The CDR3: CASSDMVANTEAFF. The CDR3 nucleotides are TGTGCCAGCAGTGATATGGTAGCGAACACTGAAGCTTTCTTT. This chain connects TRBV6-1 to TRBJ1-1; D remains unclear. The CDR3 length is 14 residues. The germline CDR1 and CDR2 sequences are MNHNS and SASEGT. V lost 3 bases and J 1 base, leaving 9 bases between the germline ends.

The V call is TRBV4-3, the J call TRBJ1-1, with 7 bases fitting TRBD1. V shed 0 bases and J 8 bases; nucleotides not matched to a gene: 9. Germline CDR1 LGHNA, CDR2 YSLEER. The CDR3 covers 15 residues. This CDR3 is CASSQDWQGETEAFF. The CDR3 DNA sequence: TGCGCCAGCAGCCAAGACTGGCAGGGGGAAACCGAAGCTTTCTTT.

The chain employs TRBV19 and TRBJ1-5, with D possibly TRBD1 on 5 matching bases. The CDR3 extends over 15 amino acids. The germline CDR1 and CDR2 sequences are LNHDA and SQIVND (reference sequence). Trimming removed 3 bases at V and 3 bases at J, with 12 bases between. CDR3 protein: CASSISGEPNQPQHF. For the CDR3, the DNA is TGTGCCAGTAGTATTTCGGGGGAACCCAATCAGCCCCAGCATTTT.

The chain is built from TRBV29-1 and TRBJ2-5; 9 nucleotides line up with TRBD2. Germline loops: CDR1 SQVTM, CDR2 ANQGSEA. J was trimmed by 0 bases and V by 3 bases; bases with no gene match: 11. The length of the CDR3 is 17 residues. The DNA of the CDR3 is TGCAGCGTTGAGGGCCCCCCGGGACTAGCCGACCAAGAGACCCAGTACTTC. Protein: CSVEGPPGLADQETQYF. Supplemented by reference TRBV29-1 and TRBJ2-5, the full variable domain reads SAVISQKPSRDICQRGTSLTIQCQVDSQVTMMFWYRQQPGQSLTLIATANQGSEATYESGFVIDKFPISRPNLTFSTLTVSNMSPEDSSIYLCSVEGPPGLADQETQYFGPGTRLLVL.

This chain uses TRBV6-2 or TRBV6-3 with TRBJ2-2, with TRBD2 matching over 7 bases. The germline V gene has CDR1 MNHEY and CDR2 SVGEGT. J lost 4 bases, V lost 4 bases, and 3 bases had no gene match. The CDR3 has 14 residues. This CDR3 reads CASSLGTTTGELFF. The CDR3 DNA is TGTGCCAGCAGTTTGGGGACTACCACCGGGGAGCTGTTTTTT.

This clone occurred a few times. The V gene is TRBV3-1 (or the pseudogene TRBV3-2), the J gene TRBJ2-5, with D possibly matching TRBD1 (5 bases). Trimming left V 8 bases short and J 2 bases short, with 9 bases between. This CDR3 has 12 amino acids. The V gene's germline CDR1 is LGHDT and CDR2 YNNKEL (reference sequence). The CDR3 sequence: CASEQGQETQYF. CDR3 nucleotides: TGTGCCAGCGAGCAGGGACAAGAGACCCAGTACTTC.

The V call is TRBV28, the J call TRBJ1-4, with TRBD1 matching over 9 bases. The CDR3 totals 14 residues. With V trimmed by 7 bases and J by 8 bases, 8 bases remained unmatched. Germline V gene data show CDR1 as MDHEN and CDR2 as SYDVKM. CDR3 nucleotides: TGTGCCAGCAACCAGGACAGGGGAAGAGAAAAACTGTTTTTT. This codes for CASNQDRGREKLFF.

The chain carries TRBV1 and TRBJ2-1; TRBD2 is taken as the D call from the table, unchecked against the DNA. TRBV1 represents a pseudogene. CDR3 length: 17 residues. CDR3: CTSSQGGHLVTYNEQFF. The CDR3 DNA reads TGCACCAGCAGCCAGGGGGGGCACCTCGTAACCTACAATGAGCAGTTCTTC.

The chain is built from TRBV30 and TRBJ2-7, with 9 bases that match TRBD1. V shed 2 bases and J 5 bases; nucleotides not matched to a gene: 7. CDR1 GTSNPN and CDR2 SVGIG come from the germline V gene (reference sequence). The CDR3 has 14 residues. CDR3 sequence (DNA): TGTGCCTGGAGTTATGACAGGGGGTTACACGAGCAGTACTTC. It codes for CAWSYDRGLHEQYF.